These T cell receptor beta chains were read from a single sample in a study of CXCR3-negative and CXCR3-positive naive CD8 T cells. From the 5' RACE reads, TCRdb lists one entry per CDR3 protein and no DNA. This sample contains roughly 63,000 distinct CDR3 sequences. Input material: naive CXCR3+ CD8+ T cells from blood. The source of these receptors is a human donor in good health. Some clones in this sample may be carry-over from other donors' samples. Both conserved end residues are part of each CDR3. The order of the fields is J gene, V gene, CDR3 protein.

j_call: TRBJ2-7; v_call: TRBV12-3/TRBV12-4; cdr3_aa: CASSLSRSYEQYF
j_call: TRBJ2-7; v_call: TRBV28; cdr3_aa: CASSLKGTGPYEQYF
j_call: TRBJ1-1; v_call: TRBV30; cdr3_aa: CAWSVHRGYTEAFF
j_call: TRBJ2-2; v_call: TRBV9; cdr3_aa: CASSVGWLNTGELFF
j_call: TRBJ2-4; v_call: TRBV7-3; cdr3_aa: CASSLTGGTAKNIQYF
j_call: TRBJ1-4; v_call: TRBV13; cdr3_aa: CASSSTGGEGLFF
j_call: TRBJ2-1; v_call: TRBV12-3/TRBV12-4; cdr3_aa: CASSPRHDEQFF
j_call: TRBJ2-7; v_call: TRBV5-1; cdr3_aa: CASSLEGTGEQYF
j_call: TRBJ2-1; v_call: TRBV7-9; cdr3_aa: CASSHSGSSYNEQFF
j_call: TRBJ2-1; v_call: TRBV18; cdr3_aa: CASSPPIAPREQFF
j_call: TRBJ2-3; v_call: TRBV7-2; cdr3_aa: CASLSGTDTQYF
j_call: TRBJ2-1; v_call: TRBV7-6; cdr3_aa: CASSAVGQGAWEQFF
j_call: TRBJ2-7; v_call: TRBV7-9; cdr3_aa: CASSLGVSSYEQYF
j_call: TRBJ2-6; v_call: TRBV5-1; cdr3_aa: CASSVTSGGFSGANVLTF
j_call: TRBJ1-4; v_call: TRBV7-9; cdr3_aa: CASSSMTAVNEKLFF
j_call: TRBJ1-1; v_call: TRBV27; cdr3_aa: CASSSPQGGNTEAFF
j_call: TRBJ2-7; v_call: TRBV6-2/TRBV6-3; cdr3_aa: CASSPAGDSYEQYF
j_call: TRBJ1-2; v_call: TRBV4-3; cdr3_aa: CASSQDLAAYGYTF
j_call: TRBJ2-2; v_call: TRBV29-1; cdr3_aa: CSVVGGTGELFF
j_call: TRBJ2-7; v_call: TRBV20-1; cdr3_aa: CSARGEAGGYEQYF
j_call: TRBJ2-1; v_call: TRBV4-1; cdr3_aa: CASSQTLAGSSYNEQFF
j_call: TRBJ2-1; v_call: TRBV20-1; cdr3_aa: CSALRLVFGGSSYNEQFF
j_call: TRBJ2-7; v_call: TRBV20-1; cdr3_aa: CSARQSGLAGYEQYF
j_call: TRBJ2-1; v_call: TRBV12-3/TRBV12-4; cdr3_aa: CASSPDRGEDNEQFF
j_call: TRBJ2-5; v_call: TRBV11-2; cdr3_aa: CASSLGRADEETQYF
j_call: TRBJ2-7; v_call: TRBV6-2/TRBV6-3; cdr3_aa: CASSYGRDSYEQYF
j_call: TRBJ2-1; v_call: TRBV12-3/TRBV12-4; cdr3_aa: CASSPFGSGRAGEQFF
j_call: TRBJ2-4; v_call: TRBV29-1; cdr3_aa: CSVVAGTENIQYF
j_call: TRBJ2-1; v_call: TRBV12-3/TRBV12-4; cdr3_aa: CASNTPTGDYNEQFF